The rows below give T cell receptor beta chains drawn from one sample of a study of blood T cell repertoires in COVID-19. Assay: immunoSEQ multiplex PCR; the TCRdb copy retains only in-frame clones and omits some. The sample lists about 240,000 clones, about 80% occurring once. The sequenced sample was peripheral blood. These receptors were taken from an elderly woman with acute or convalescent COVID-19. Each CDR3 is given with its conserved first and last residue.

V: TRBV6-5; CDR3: CASSNRDRGTYEQYF
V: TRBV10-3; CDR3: CATRQGLDTGELFF
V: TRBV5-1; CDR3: CASSSTGSSYNSPLHF
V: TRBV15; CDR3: CATSRDGGRNGYTF
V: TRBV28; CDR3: CATRGRGNTEAFF
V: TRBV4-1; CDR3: CASSRGQESSYNEQFF
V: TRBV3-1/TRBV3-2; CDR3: CASSQGRATQPQHF
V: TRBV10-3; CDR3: CAISEYQGNEQFF
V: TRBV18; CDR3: CASSQQGYYGYTF
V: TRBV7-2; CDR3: CASSQMRAEAFF